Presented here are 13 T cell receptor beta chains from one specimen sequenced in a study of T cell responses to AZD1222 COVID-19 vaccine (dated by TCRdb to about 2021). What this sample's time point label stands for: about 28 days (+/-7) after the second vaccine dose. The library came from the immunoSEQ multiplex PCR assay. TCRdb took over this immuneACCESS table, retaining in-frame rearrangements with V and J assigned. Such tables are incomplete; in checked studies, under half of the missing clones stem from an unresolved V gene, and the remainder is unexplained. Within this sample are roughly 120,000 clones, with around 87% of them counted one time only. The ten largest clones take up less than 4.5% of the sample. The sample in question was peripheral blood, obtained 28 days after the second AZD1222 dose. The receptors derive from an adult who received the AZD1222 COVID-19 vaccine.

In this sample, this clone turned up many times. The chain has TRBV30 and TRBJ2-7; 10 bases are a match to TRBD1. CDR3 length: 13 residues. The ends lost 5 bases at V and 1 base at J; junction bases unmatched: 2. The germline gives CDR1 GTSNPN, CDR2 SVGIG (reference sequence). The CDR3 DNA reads TGTGCCTGGGGGACAGGGGTATCCTACGAGCAGTACTTC. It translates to CAWGTGVSYEQYF.

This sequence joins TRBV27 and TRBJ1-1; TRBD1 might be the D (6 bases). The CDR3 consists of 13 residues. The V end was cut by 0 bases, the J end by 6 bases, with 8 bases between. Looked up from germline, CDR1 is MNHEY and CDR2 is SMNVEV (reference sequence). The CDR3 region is CASSLSKGAEAFF. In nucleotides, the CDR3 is TGTGCCAGCAGTTTATCGAAGGGGGCTGAAGCTTTCTTT.

The CDR3 DNA reads as TGTGCCATCAGTGACCACGAGAAGGGAATCTACGAGCAGTACTTC. It specifies CAISDHEKGIYEQYF. The V and J genes are TRBV10-3 and TRBJ2-7; D is unresolved. This CDR3 spans 15 amino acids. The V and J ends lost 3 bases and 3 bases respectively, with 15 bases between them. CDR1 is ENHRY, CDR2 SYGVKD, per germline.

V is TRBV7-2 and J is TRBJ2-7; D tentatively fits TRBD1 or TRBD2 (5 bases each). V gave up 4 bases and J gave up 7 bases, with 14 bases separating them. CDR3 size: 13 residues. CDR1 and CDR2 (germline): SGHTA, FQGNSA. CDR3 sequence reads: CASSSGPGEEQYF. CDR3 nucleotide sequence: TGTGCCAGCAGCTCGGGACCCGGGGAGGAGCAGTACTTC.

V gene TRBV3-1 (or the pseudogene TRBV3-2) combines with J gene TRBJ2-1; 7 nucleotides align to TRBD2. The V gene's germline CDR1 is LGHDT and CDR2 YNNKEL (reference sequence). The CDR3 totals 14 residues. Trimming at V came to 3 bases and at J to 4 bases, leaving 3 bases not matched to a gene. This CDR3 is CASSHGLGYNEQFF. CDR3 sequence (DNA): TGTGCCAGCAGCCATGGACTAGGTTACAATGAGCAGTTCTTC.

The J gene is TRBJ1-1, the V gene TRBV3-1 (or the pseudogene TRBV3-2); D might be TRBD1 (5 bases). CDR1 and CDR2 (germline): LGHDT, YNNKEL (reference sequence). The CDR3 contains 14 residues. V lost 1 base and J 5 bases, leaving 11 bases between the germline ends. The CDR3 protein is CASSQGQIITEAFF. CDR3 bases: TGTGCCAGCAGCCAAGGACAGATAATTACTGAAGCTTTCTTT.

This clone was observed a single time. In DNA, the CDR3 is TGTGCCAGCAGTGAGGCTAGATACGAGCAGTACTTC. Protein sequence: CASSEARYEQYF. The chain uses TRBV6-1 and TRBJ2-7; D gene unclear. V lost 3 bases and J 4 bases, leaving 7 bases between the germline ends. CDR1 is MNHNS and CDR2 is SASEGT in the germline V gene. This CDR3 comprises 12 residues.

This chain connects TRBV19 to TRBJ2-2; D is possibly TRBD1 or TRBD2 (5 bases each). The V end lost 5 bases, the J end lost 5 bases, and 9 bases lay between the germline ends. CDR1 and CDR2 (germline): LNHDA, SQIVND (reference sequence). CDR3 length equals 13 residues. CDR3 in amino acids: CASSFGATGELFF. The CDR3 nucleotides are TGTGCCAGTAGTTTCGGGGCGACCGGGGAGCTGTTTTTT.

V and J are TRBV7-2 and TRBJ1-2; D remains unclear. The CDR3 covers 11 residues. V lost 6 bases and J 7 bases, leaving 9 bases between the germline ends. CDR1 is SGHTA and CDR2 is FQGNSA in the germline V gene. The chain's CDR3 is CASSRASGYTF. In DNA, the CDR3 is TGTGCCAGCAGTAGGGCCTCTGGCTACACCTTC. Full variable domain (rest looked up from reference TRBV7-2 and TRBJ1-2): GAGVSQSPSNKVTEKGKDVELRCDPISGHTALYWYRQSLGQGLEFLIYFQGNSAPDKSGLPSDRFSAERTGGSVSTLTIQRTQQEDSAVYLCASSRASGYTFGSGTRLTVV.

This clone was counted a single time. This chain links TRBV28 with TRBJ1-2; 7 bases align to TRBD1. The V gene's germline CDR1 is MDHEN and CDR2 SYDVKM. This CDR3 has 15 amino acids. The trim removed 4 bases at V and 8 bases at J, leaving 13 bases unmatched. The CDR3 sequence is CASSSRQGSPWGYTF. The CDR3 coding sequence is TGTGCCAGCAGTTCACGACAGGGATCACCCTGGGGCTACACCTTC.

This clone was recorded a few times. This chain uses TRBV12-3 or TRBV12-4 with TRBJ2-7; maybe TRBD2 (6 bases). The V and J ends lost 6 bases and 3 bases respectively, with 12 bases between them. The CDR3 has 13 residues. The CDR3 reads CASRGRDFYEQYF. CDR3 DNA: TGTGCCAGCAGGGGCCGGGACTTCTACGAGCAGTACTTC.

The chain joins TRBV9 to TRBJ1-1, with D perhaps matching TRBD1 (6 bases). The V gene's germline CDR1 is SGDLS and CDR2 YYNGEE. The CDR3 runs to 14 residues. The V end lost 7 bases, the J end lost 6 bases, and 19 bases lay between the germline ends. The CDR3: CASGPTGEGSEAFF. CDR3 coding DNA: TGTGCCAGCGGCCCGACAGGCGAAGGATCTGAAGCTTTCTTT.

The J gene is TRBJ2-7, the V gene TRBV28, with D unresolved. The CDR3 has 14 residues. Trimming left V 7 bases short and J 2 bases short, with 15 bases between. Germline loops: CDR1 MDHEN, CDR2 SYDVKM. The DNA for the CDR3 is TGTGCCAGCACCTCCCTCGGGCTAGCCTACGAGCAGTACTTC. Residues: CASTSLGLAYEQYF.